This T cell receptor beta chain was retrieved from a study of metastatic and nonmetastatic thyroid tumors. Turning to the study itself: Comparative analysis of repertoires was undertaken across blood and tumor or nodule tissue obtained from malignant and benign thyroid patients. Study-level findings and limits: Malignant thyroid tumors reportedly had TCR beta diversity that was significantly higher than in benign nodules, in blood and tumor.

On this clone: Its antigen is still unknown.

None of the patients had undergone any treatment ahead of thyroid surgery. In the authors' methods: Across clinicopathological groups, CDR3 differences served as the basis for building a distant-metastasis classifier for papillary thyroid cancer. TCRdb re-analyzed the PCR reads using MiXCR. Here the V and J calls rest on TCRdb's processing, not on the authors' analysis. This sample yields some 10,000 clones, of which 12% are seen a single time; around 13% belongs to the top ten. The germline gives CDR1 SGHDN, CDR2 FVKESK. V was cut by 6 bases and J by 6 bases, with 17 bases left in between. This CDR3 has 14 residues.

The gene calls are TRBV14 and TRBJ1-2; weak D call: TRBD1 (6 bases). The source of this sequence is a female donor with papillary thyroid cancer or a benign thyroid nodule (not recorded which). Some clones in this sample may be carry-over from other donors' samples. Input material: blood. The CDR3 nucleotides are TGTGCCAGCAGACACGCACAGGGCCCCCATGGCTACACCTTC. It codes for CASRHAQGPHGYTF.